The entry that follows covers one TCR beta chain sequence. The data originate from a study of PD-L1 blockade in urothelial cancer. Background on the study: Among blood samples, the median T cell count was approximately 150,000.

Synthetic TCR analog templates were spiked into each PCR. Clones were read by immunoSEQ multiplex PCR, and TCRdb kept only the in-frame ones, dropping some. The sample comprises 70,000 to 75,000 clones, less than 90% of which are singletons, and roughly 3.4% rests with the top ten. The sequenced sample was PBMCs, obtained around atezolizumab (anti-PD-L1) treatment. This receptor was obtained from a man aged 55 to 69 with urothelial cancer.

Here the CDR3 reads CASSLPGSLQYF. CDR3 nucleotides: TGTGCCAGCAGCTTGCCTGGGAGTTTACAGTACTTC. The V gene is TRBV5-6, the J gene TRBJ2-7; weak D call: TRBD2 (5 bases). The V end lost 1 base, the J end lost 10 bases, and 12 bases lay between the germline ends. This CDR3 has 12 amino acids. Germline lookup yields CDR1 SGHDT and CDR2 YYEEEE.